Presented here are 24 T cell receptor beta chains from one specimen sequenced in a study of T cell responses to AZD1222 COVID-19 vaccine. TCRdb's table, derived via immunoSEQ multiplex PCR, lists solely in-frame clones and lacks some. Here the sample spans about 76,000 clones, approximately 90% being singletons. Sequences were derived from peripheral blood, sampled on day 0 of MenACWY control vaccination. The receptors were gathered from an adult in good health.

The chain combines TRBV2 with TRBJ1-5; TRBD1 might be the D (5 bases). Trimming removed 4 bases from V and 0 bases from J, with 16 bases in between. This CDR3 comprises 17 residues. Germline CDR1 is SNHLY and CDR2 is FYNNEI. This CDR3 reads CASSVVMGRVSNQPQHF. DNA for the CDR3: TGTGCCAGCAGTGTTGTTATGGGACGAGTTAGCAATCAGCCCCAGCATTTT.

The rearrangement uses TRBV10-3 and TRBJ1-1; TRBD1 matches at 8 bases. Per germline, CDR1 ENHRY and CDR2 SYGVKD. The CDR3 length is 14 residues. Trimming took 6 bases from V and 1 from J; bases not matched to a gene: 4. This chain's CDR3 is CAIRFGQGNTEAFF. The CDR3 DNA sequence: TGTGCCATCAGGTTCGGACAGGGGAACACTGAAGCTTTCTTT.

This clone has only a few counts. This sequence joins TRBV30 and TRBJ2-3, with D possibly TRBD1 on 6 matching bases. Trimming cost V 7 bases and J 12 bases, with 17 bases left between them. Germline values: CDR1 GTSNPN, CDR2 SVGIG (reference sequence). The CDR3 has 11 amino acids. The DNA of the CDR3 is TGTGCCTTAGGGACACCGCAGGTTCAGTATTTT. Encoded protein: CALGTPQVQYF.

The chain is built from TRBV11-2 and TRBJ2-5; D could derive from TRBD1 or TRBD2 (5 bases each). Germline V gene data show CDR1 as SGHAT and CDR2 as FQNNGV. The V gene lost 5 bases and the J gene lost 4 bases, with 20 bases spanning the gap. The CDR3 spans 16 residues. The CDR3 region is CASSPQAGSVGETQYF. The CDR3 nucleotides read TGTGCCAGCAGCCCACAGGCGGGCTCAGTCGGAGAGACCCAGTACTTC.

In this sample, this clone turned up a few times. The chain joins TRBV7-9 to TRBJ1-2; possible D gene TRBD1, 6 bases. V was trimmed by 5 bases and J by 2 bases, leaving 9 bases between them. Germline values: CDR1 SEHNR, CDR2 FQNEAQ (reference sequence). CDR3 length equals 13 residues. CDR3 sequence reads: CASSHGQNYGYTF. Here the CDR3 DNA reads TGTGCCAGCAGCCATGGACAGAACTATGGCTACACCTTC.

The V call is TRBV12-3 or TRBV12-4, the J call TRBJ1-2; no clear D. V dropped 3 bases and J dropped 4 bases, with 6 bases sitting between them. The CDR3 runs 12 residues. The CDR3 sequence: CASSFTAYGYTF. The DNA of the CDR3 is TGTGCCAGCAGTTTCACAGCCTATGGCTACACCTTC.

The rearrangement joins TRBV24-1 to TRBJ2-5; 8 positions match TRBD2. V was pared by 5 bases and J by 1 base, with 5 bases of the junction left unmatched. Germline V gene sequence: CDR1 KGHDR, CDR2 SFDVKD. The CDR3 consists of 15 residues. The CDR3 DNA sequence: TGTGCCACCAGTGGGGGACGGGAGGGCCAAGAGACCCAGTACTTC. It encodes CATSGGREGQETQYF.

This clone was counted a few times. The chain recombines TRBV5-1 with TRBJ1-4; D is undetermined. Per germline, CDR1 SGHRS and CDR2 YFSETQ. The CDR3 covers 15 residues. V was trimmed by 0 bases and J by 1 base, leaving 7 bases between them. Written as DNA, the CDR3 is TGCGCCAGCAGCTTGGCAGGTAGAACTAATGAAAAACTGTTTTTT. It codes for CASSLAGRTNEKLFF.

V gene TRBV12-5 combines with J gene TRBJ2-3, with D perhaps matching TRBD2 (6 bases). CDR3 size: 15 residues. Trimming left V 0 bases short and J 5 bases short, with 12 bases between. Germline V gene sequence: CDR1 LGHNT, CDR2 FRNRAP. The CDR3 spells CASGLVSGVGDTQYF. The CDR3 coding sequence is TGTGCTAGTGGTTTGGTATCGGGAGTCGGAGATACGCAGTATTTT.

The CDR3 here is CAWSAPQGADTQYF. In nucleotides, the CDR3 is TGTGCCTGGAGTGCGCCACAGGGTGCAGATACGCAGTATTTT. The J gene is TRBJ2-3, the V gene TRBV30, with D possibly matching TRBD1 (6 bases). The CDR3 is 14 amino acids. Germline CDR1 GTSNPN, CDR2 SVGIG (reference sequence). V dropped 1 base and J dropped 4 bases, with 12 bases sitting between them. Full variable domain (remainder filled in from reference TRBV30 and TRBJ2-3): SQTIHQWPATLVQPVGSPLSLECTVEGTSNPNLYWYRQAAGRGLQLLFYSVGIGQISSEVPQNLSASRPQDRQFILSSKKLLLSDSGFYLCAWSAPQGADTQYFGPGTRLTVL.

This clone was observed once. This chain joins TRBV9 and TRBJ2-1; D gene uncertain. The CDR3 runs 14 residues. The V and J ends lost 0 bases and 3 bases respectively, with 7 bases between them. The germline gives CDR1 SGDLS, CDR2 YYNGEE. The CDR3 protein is CASSVEELYNEQFF. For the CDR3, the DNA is TGTGCCAGCAGCGTAGAGGAGCTCTACAATGAGCAGTTCTTC.

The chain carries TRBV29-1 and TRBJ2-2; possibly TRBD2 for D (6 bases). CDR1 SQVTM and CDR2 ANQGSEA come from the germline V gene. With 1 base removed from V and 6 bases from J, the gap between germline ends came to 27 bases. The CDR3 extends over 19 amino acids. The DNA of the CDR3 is TGCAGCGTTGAAGGGACTGCGGGAAACAGGATAGTAGTAGCCGGGGAGCTGTTTTTT. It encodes CSVEGTAGNRIVVAGELFF.

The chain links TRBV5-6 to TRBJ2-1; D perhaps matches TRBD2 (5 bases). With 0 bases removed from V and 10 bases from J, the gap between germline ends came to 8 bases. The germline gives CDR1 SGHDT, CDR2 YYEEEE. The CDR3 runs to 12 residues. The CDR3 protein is CASSLVRGEQFF. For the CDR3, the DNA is TGTGCCAGCAGCTTGGTTAGAGGGGAGCAGTTCTTC.

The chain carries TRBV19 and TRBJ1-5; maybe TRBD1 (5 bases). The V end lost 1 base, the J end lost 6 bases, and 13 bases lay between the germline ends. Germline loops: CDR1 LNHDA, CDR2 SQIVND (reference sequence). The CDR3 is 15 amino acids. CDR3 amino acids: CASSIGQGRAQPQHF. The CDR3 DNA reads TGTGCCAGTAGTATAGGTCAGGGAAGGGCTCAGCCCCAGCATTTT.

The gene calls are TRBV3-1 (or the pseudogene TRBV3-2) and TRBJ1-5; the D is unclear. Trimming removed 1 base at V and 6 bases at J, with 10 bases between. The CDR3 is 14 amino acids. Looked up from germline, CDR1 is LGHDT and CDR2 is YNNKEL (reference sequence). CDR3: CASSQGRGFQPQHF. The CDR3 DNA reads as TGTGCCAGCAGCCAAGGGCGGGGATTTCAGCCCCAGCATTTT.

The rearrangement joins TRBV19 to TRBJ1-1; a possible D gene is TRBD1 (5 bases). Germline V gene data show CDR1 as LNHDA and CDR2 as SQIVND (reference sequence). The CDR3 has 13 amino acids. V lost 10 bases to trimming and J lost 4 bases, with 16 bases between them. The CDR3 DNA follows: TGTGCCACCGAGGGGTTTGCGGGCACTGAAGCTTTCTTT. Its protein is CATEGFAGTEAFF. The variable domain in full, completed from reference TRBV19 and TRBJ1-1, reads DGGITQSPKYLFRKEGQNVTLSCEQNLNHDAMYWYRQDPGQGLRLIYYSQIVNDFQKGDIAEGYSVSREKKESFPLTVTSAQKNPTAFYLCATEGFAGTEAFFGQGTRLTVV.

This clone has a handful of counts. The DNA of the CDR3 is TGTGCCAGCAGTGCGACCGTTGAGTACAATGAGCAGTTCTTC. Translated: CASSATVEYNEQFF. This sequence joins TRBV6-4 and TRBJ2-1; no definite D call. V gave up 4 bases and J gave up 4 bases, with 11 bases separating them. The CDR3 is 14 amino acids. From germline, CDR1 is MRHNA and CDR2 SNTAGT.

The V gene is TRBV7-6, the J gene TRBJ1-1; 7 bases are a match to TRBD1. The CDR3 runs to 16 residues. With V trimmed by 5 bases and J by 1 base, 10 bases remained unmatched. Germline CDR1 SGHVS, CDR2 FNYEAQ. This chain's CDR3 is CASSPNPGQANTEAFF. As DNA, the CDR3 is TGTGCCAGCAGCCCCAACCCAGGACAGGCGAACACTGAAGCTTTCTTT.

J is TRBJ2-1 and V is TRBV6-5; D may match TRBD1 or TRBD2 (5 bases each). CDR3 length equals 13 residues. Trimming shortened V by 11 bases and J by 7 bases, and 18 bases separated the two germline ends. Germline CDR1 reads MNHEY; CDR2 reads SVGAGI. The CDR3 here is CASREISLNEQFF. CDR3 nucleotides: TGTGCCTCCAGGGAGATCTCCTTAAATGAGCAGTTCTTC.

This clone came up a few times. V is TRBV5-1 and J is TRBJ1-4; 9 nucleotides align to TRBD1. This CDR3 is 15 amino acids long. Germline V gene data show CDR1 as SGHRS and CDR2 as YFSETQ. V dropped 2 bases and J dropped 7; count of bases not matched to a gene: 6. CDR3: CASSFDRGRGEKLFF. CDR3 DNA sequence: TGCGCCAGCAGCTTCGACAGGGGGAGAGGTGAAAAACTGTTTTTT. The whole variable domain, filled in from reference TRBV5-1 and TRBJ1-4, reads KAGVTQTPRYLIKTRGQQVTLSCSPISGHRSVSWYQQTPGQGLQFLFEYFSETQRNKGNFPGRFSGRQFSNSRSEMNVSTLELGDSALYLCASSFDRGRGEKLFFGSGTQLSVL.

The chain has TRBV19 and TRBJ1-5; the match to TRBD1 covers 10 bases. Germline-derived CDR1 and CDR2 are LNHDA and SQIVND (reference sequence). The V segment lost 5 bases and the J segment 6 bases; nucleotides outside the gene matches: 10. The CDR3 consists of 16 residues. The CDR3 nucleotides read TGTGCCAGTAGTCCTAGACAGGGGGCCTTAGCTCAGCCCCAGCATTTT. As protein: CASSPRQGALAQPQHF.

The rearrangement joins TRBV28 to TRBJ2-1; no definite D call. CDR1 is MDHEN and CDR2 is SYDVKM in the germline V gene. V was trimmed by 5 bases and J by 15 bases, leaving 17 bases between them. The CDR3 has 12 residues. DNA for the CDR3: TGTGCCAGCAGTACTCCTCTCCACCCGGGGTTCTTC. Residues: CASSTPLHPGFF.

The CDR3 protein is CASSLAMERNNQPQHF. CDR3 nucleotide sequence: TGTGCCAGCAGCTTGGCCATGGAGAGGAATAATCAGCCCCAGCATTTT. The chain joins TRBV5-6 to TRBJ1-5; no firm D call. The CDR3 has 16 amino acids. The V and J ends lost 0 bases and 4 bases respectively, with 14 bases between them. CDR1 and CDR2 (germline): SGHDT, YYEEEE.

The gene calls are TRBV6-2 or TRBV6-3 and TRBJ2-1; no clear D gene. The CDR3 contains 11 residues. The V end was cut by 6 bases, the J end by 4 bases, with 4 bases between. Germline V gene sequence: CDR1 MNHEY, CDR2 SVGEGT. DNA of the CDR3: TGTGCCAGCAGCCTATACAATGAGCAGTTCTTC. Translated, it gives CASSLYNEQFF.